These T cell receptor beta chains were read from a single sample in a study of OX40 agonist ivuxolimab in advanced cancers. Sequencing used immunoSEQ multiplex PCR; TCRdb keeps in-frame clones, though not all of them. Of approximately 10,000 clones listed, 88% are singletons. The sequencing here drew on CD4+ or CD8+ T cells sorted from blood, taken in a trial of the OX40 agonist ivuxolimab. The receptors derive from an adult with an advanced solid tumor such as melanoma, head and neck, liver or kidney cancer. Each CDR3 is given with its conserved first and last residue. D genes are given only for firm matches. Clone size is not always given. Where it is, it says once, few, many or a class for expanded clones.

V: TRBV29-1
D: TRBD1
J: TRBJ2-7
size: NA
CDR3: CSAGTGRTYEQYF
DNA: TGCAGCGCGGGGACAGGCCGAACCTACGAGCAGTACTTC

V: TRBV7-8
D: TRBD1
J: TRBJ2-1
size: NA
CDR3: CASSPGQESYNEQFF
DNA: TGTGCCAGCAGCCCAGGACAGGAATCCTACAATGAGCAGTTCTTC

V: TRBV7-9
D: TRBD1
J: TRBJ1-3
size: NA
CDR3: CASSPRDRGLVGSGNTIYF
DNA: TGTGCCAGCAGCCCCCGGGACAGGGGGCTGGTCGGCTCTGGAAACACCATATATTTT

V: TRBV19
D: NA
J: TRBJ2-3
size: NA
CDR3: CASSRTAEGDTQYF
DNA: TGTGCCAGTAGTAGGACAGCCGAGGGGGATACGCAGTATTTT

V: TRBV21-1
D: NA
J: TRBJ2-5
size: NA
CDR3: CARTDRDETQYF
DNA: TGTGCCAGGACTGACAGGGATGAGACCCAGTACTTC

V: TRBV29-1
D: TRBD1
J: TRBJ2-2
size: NA
CDR3: CSVVGTGVYGELFF
DNA: TGCAGCGTGGTCGGGACAGGGGTTTACGGGGAGCTGTTTTTT

V: TRBV4-1
D: NA
J: TRBJ1-5
size: NA
CDR3: CASSQGLGQPQHF
DNA: TGCGCCAGCAGCCAAGGGTTAGGTCAGCCCCAGCATTTT

V: TRBV19
D: NA
J: TRBJ2-3
size: NA
CDR3: CASSTPTPSTDTQYF
DNA: TGTGCCAGTAGTACCCCGACACCTAGCACAGATACGCAGTATTTT

V: TRBV2
D: TRBD1
J: TRBJ2-2
size: NA
CDR3: CASSDRDRGTGELFF
DNA: TGTGCCAGCAGTGATCGGGACAGGGGCACCGGGGAGCTGTTTTTT

V: TRBV6-1
D: NA
J: TRBJ2-2
size: NA
CDR3: CASSERLGLYTGELFF
DNA: TGTGCCAGCAGTGAAAGATTGGGGCTCTACACCGGGGAGCTGTTTTTT

V: TRBV27
D: TRBD2
J: TRBJ2-1
size: NA
CDR3: CASMGLAAYNEQFF
DNA: TGTGCCAGCATGGGACTAGCGGCTTACAATGAGCAGTTCTTC

V: TRBV25-1
D: NA
J: TRBJ2-5
size: NA
CDR3: CASSEYEGFLETQYF
DNA: TGTGCCAGCAGTGAATACGAGGGATTCCTAGAGACCCAGTACTTC

V: TRBV11-3
D: TRBD2
J: TRBJ2-7
size: NA
CDR3: CASSLTVPLAGRLSYEQYF
DNA: TGTGCCAGCAGCCTCACAGTCCCACTAGCGGGGCGCCTCTCCTACGAGCAGTACTTC

V: TRBV4-1
D: TRBD1
J: TRBJ2-3
size: once
CDR3: CASSSGQTTDTQYF
DNA: TGCGCCAGCAGCTCGGGACAGACCACAGATACGCAGTATTTT

V: TRBV6-5
D: NA
J: TRBJ2-4
size: NA
CDR3: CASSPTGMEGNIQYF
DNA: TGTGCCAGCAGTCCCACGGGGATGGAGGGAAACATTCAGTACTTC

V: TRBV2
D: NA
J: TRBJ2-1
size: NA
CDR3: CASSDRYYNEQFF
DNA: TGTGCCAGCAGTGACAGGTACTACAATGAGCAGTTCTTC

V: TRBV5-6
D: TRBD1
J: TRBJ2-5
size: NA
CDR3: CASSFPTGKQETQYF
DNA: TGTGCCAGCAGCTTTCCGACAGGGAAACAAGAGACCCAGTACTTC

V: TRBV19
D: TRBD1
J: TRBJ2-1
size: NA
CDR3: CASKPTRDRKNEQFF
DNA: TGTGCCAGTAAACCCACGAGGGACAGAAAGAATGAGCAGTTCTTC

V: TRBV10-3
D: NA
J: TRBJ1-6
size: NA
CDR3: CAISESKGIYNSPLHF
DNA: TGTGCCATCAGTGAGTCGAAGGGGATCTATAATTCACCCCTCCACTTT

V: TRBV28
D: TRBD1
J: TRBJ2-3
size: NA
CDR3: CASSGGGQGSGDTQYF
DNA: TGTGCCAGCAGTGGTGGGGGACAGGGGTCGGGAGATACGCAGTATTTT

V: TRBV19
D: TRBD2
J: TRBJ2-1
size: NA
CDR3: CASNSGGASYNEQFF
DNA: TGTGCCAGTAATAGCGGGGGGGCCTCCTACAATGAGCAGTTCTTC

V: TRBV6-5
D: NA
J: TRBJ2-5
size: NA
CDR3: CASSYFSDQETQYF
DNA: TGTGCCAGCAGTTACTTCTCAGACCAAGAGACCCAGTACTTC

V: TRBV5-4
D: NA
J: TRBJ1-1
size: NA
CDR3: CASSLGGAGMNTEAFF
DNA: TGTGCCAGCAGCTTGGGGGGGGCTGGAATGAACACTGAAGCTTTCTTT

V: TRBV2
D: TRBD1
J: TRBJ1-5
size: NA
CDR3: CASSLRTGSNQPQHF
DNA: TGTGCCAGCAGCCTGAGGACAGGGTCCAATCAGCCCCAGCATTTT

V: TRBV19
D: NA
J: TRBJ1-1
size: NA
CDR3: CASTWERTEAFF
DNA: TGTGCCAGTACGTGGGAAAGGACTGAAGCTTTCTTT

V: TRBV18
D: TRBD1
J: TRBJ1-1
size: NA
CDR3: CASSPRGRINRGDTEAFF
DNA: TGTGCCAGCTCACCACGGGGACGGATAAACAGGGGGGACACTGAAGCTTTCTTT

V: TRBV10-3
D: NA
J: TRBJ2-2
size: NA
CDR3: CAISESMAGNTGELFF
DNA: TGTGCCATCAGTGAGTCGATGGCTGGGAACACCGGGGAGCTGTTTTTT

V: TRBV27
D: NA
J: TRBJ2-3
size: few
CDR3: CASSFPGESTDTQYF
DNA: TGTGCCAGCAGTTTCCCCGGGGAGAGCACAGATACGCAGTATTTT

V: TRBV4-1
D: NA
J: TRBJ1-4
size: NA
CDR3: CASSQILQEKLFF
DNA: TGCGCCAGCAGCCAAATACTACAGGAAAAACTGTTTTTT

V: TRBV28
D: NA
J: TRBJ2-7
size: once
CDR3: CASSPTAHVGYEQYF
DNA: TGTGCCAGCAGTCCCACAGCCCACGTAGGCTACGAGCAGTACTTC

V: TRBV7-3
D: TRBD1
J: TRBJ1-2
size: NA
CDR3: CASSYGQAVGYTF
DNA: TGTGCCAGCAGCTACGGACAGGCTGTTGGCTACACCTTC

V: TRBV7-9
D: TRBD1
J: TRBJ1-2
size: NA
CDR3: CASSVPSGQGDGGYTF
DNA: TGTGCCAGCAGCGTCCCGTCGGGACAGGGGGACGGAGGCTACACCTTC

V: TRBV28
D: TRBD2
J: TRBJ2-5
size: few
CDR3: CASSLGVAGGQETQYF
DNA: TGTGCCAGCAGTTTAGGGGTAGCGGGGGGCCAAGAGACCCAGTACTTC

V: TRBV6-5
D: TRBD2
J: TRBJ2-5
size: NA
CDR3: CASSPFRGSLRDQYF
DNA: TGTGCCAGCAGTCCTTTTCGCGGGAGCCTTCGGGACCAGTACTTC

V: TRBV4-1
D: NA
J: TRBJ2-1
size: NA
CDR3: CASSQGTDNEQFF
DNA: TGCGCCAGCAGCCAAGGCACGGACAATGAGCAGTTCTTC